This T cell receptor beta chain was recovered during a study of early T cells in non-severe SARS-CoV-2 infection. Study at large: Sequenced bulk RNA came from whole blood that was unsorted, and chains were unpaired.

Tagging with unique molecular identifiers was applied to individual cDNA molecules. TCRdb itself ran the 5' RACE reads through MiXCR, one entry per CDR3 protein. The sample yields 20,000 to 25,000 distinct CDR3 sequences, around 5% seen once. As to this clonotype: Its specificity is unknown.

Germline CDR1 reads LNHNV; CDR2 reads YYDKDF (reference sequence). The CDR3 runs 14 residues. Trimming removed 1 base from V and 4 bases from J, with 7 bases in between. Whole-study results and caveats: Matching results from VDJdb favored anti-spike CD8 responses, leaving private and CD4 specificities undetected.

This sequence originates from an adult who was a healthcare worker with PCR-confirmed SARS-CoV-2 infection or an uninfected control (not recorded which). Source material: whole blood. This sequence joins TRBV15 and TRBJ1-4; D is unclear. The CDR3 bases are TGTGCCACCAGCAGAGTTTCTAATAATGAAAAACTGTTTTTT. Translated, it gives CATSRVSNNEKLFF.